The 30 T cell receptor beta chains given below trace back to one sample, sequenced in a study of blood T cell repertoires in COVID-19. Clones were sequenced by immunoSEQ multiplex PCR, and TCRdb holds only the in-frame ones, with some missing. The sample comprises 140,000 or so clones, around 83% of which are singletons, and around 2.5% rests with the top ten. The sequenced material came from peripheral blood. These TCRs come from a human donor with acute or convalescent COVID-19. The donor label of this sample is uncertain.

This sequence joins TRBV6-5 and TRBJ1-2; TRBD1 matches 8 bases. Losses at the gene ends were 5 bases for V and 2 bases for J; bases not matched to a gene: 4. This CDR3 contains 14 residues. Germline CDR1 is MNHEY and CDR2 is SVGAGI. The CDR3 sequence is CASSRQGRNYGYTF. The CDR3 DNA reads as TGTGCCAGCAGTCGACAGGGGCGCAACTATGGCTACACCTTC.

This chain uses TRBV6-5 with TRBJ1-1; TRBD1 might be the D (5 bases). The germline CDR1 and CDR2 sequences are MNHEY and SVGAGI. The CDR3 has 15 amino acids. The V end lost 0 bases, the J end lost 4 bases, and 12 bases lay between the germline ends. The CDR3 sequence: CASSYSYMGGTEAFF. The CDR3, as DNA: TGTGCCAGCAGTTACTCCTACATGGGGGGCACTGAAGCTTTCTTT.

V and J are TRBV28 and TRBJ1-1; tentatively, D is TRBD1 (5 bases). Germline V lookup: CDR1 MDHEN, CDR2 SYDVKM. Trimming took off 6 bases at V and 0 bases at J, with 11 bases between the two ends. The CDR3 sequence is 14 residues long. The CDR3 is CASSPPRVNTEAFF. CDR3 sequence (DNA): TGTGCCAGCAGCCCCCCCAGGGTGAACACTGAAGCTTTCTTT.

The genes are TRBV30 and TRBJ2-5; maybe TRBD2 (5 bases). V lost 5 bases and J 2 bases, leaving 27 bases between the germline ends. Per germline, CDR1 GTSNPN and CDR2 SVGIG (reference sequence). This CDR3 region has 18 residues. CDR3 nucleotide sequence: TGTGCCTGGGCCCCAGGTCGACGGAAGGTCCGGGGTCAAGAGACCCAGTACTTC. Its translation is CAWAPGRRKVRGQETQYF.

The chain combines TRBV6-5 with TRBJ1-4; 9 positions agree with TRBD1. Per germline, CDR1 MNHEY and CDR2 SVGAGI. This CDR3 contains 12 residues. The CDR3 DNA sequence: TGTGCTTCTGGGACAGGGCGCGAAAAACTGTTTTTT. Protein sequence: CASGTGREKLFF.

This chain connects TRBV24-1 to TRBJ2-1, with D uncertain. V was shortened by 5 bases and J by 1 base, with 14 bases between the two germline ends. The germline CDR1 and CDR2 sequences are KGHDR and SFDVKD. This CDR3 comprises 16 residues. The CDR3 coding sequence is TGTGCCACCAGTGCCGGGTATGATTCGTCCTACAATGAGCAGTTCTTC. Translated, it gives CATSAGYDSSYNEQFF.

This clone was found a few times. The rearrangement joins TRBV11-2 to TRBJ2-3, with TRBD2 matching over 13 bases. This CDR3 has 14 residues. Germline lookup yields CDR1 SGHAT and CDR2 FQNNGV. The trim removed 6 bases at V and 4 bases at J, leaving 1 base unmatched. The CDR3 protein is CASRGLAGADTQYF. The CDR3 DNA reads TGTGCCAGCAGAGGACTAGCGGGGGCAGATACGCAGTATTTT.

This rearrangement joins TRBV9 to TRBJ2-3; 7 nucleotides line up with TRBD1. Germline V gives CDR1 SGDLS, CDR2 YYNGEE. The CDR3 runs to 16 residues. Trimming removed 3 bases from V and 4 bases from J; junction bases left unmatched: 11. CDR3 sequence (DNA): TGTGCCAGCAGCGCCCACTCAGGGGGAGAGGCAGATACGCAGTATTTT. Its translation: CASSAHSGGEADTQYF.

The chain recombines TRBV4-2 with TRBJ2-7; TRBD2 agrees at 7 bases. Trimming cost V 1 base and J 2 bases; bases outside gene matches: 5. Germline V lookup: CDR1 LGHNA, CDR2 YNFKEQ. CDR3 length: 15 amino acids. The CDR3 here is CASSQASGGTYEQYV. The CDR3 coding sequence is TGTGCCAGCAGCCAAGCTAGCGGTGGCACCTACGAGCAGTACGTC.

This chain uses TRBV12-3 or TRBV12-4 with TRBJ1-4; TRBD1 matches 8 bases. The trim removed 3 bases at V and 10 bases at J, leaving 1 base unmatched. This CDR3 spans 12 amino acids. The CDR3 DNA sequence: TGTGCCAGCAGTTTTACAGGGGGAAAACTGTTTTTT. Its translation: CASSFTGGKLFF.

The chain is built from TRBV3-1 (or the pseudogene TRBV3-2) and TRBJ1-1, with TRBD1 identical over 8 bases. V shed 2 bases and J 4 bases; nucleotides not matched to a gene: 9. The CDR3 spans 16 residues. Germline V lookup: CDR1 LGHDT, CDR2 YNNKEL (reference sequence). The DNA of the CDR3 is TGTGCCAGCAGCCAACTCGACAGGGGCGGGTCCACTGAAGCTTTCTTT. The encoded protein is CASSQLDRGGSTEAFF.

This chain uses TRBV2 with TRBJ2-7, with D perhaps matching TRBD1 (5 bases). The CDR3 contains 14 residues. The V gene lost 3 bases and the J gene lost 7 bases, with 16 bases spanning the gap. CDR1 and CDR2 from the germline V gene are SNHLY and FYNNEI. DNA for the CDR3: TGTGCCAGCAGTGACGTGGACACTATTCAGGAGCAGTACTTC. Residues: CASSDVDTIQEQYF.

This clone was seen a handful of times. The chain carries TRBV27 and TRBJ1-6, with 8 bases identical to TRBD1. CDR3 length: 16 amino acids. Looked up from germline, CDR1 is MNHEY and CDR2 is SMNVEV (reference sequence). V trimming: 5 bases; J trimming: 9 bases; junction bases outside the gene matches: 12. The CDR3 nucleotides are TGTGCCAGCAGTGAATCCCCTGGACAGGGCTTTTCACCCCTCCACTTT. Translated: CASSESPGQGFSPLHF.

The chain employs TRBV5-8 and TRBJ2-7; D may be TRBD1 (6 bases). Germline V gene data show CDR1 as SGHTS and CDR2 as YDEGEE. The length of the CDR3 is 13 residues. The ends were cut back, 1 base at V and 2 bases at J, with 7 bases in the middle. CDR3 bases: TGTGCCAGCAGCTTGCAGGGGCCCTACGAGCAGTACGTC. Translation: CASSLQGPYEQYV.

This chain joins TRBV3-1 (or the pseudogene TRBV3-2) and TRBJ2-2; 7 positions match TRBD2. With 2 bases clipped from V and 0 bases from J, the junction kept 3 bases outside the gene matches. This CDR3 comprises 16 residues. Per the germline V gene, CDR1 is LGHDT and CDR2 is YNNKEL (reference sequence). The CDR3 region is CASSQIGLANTGELFF. The CDR3 nucleotides read TGTGCCAGCAGCCAAATCGGACTAGCGAACACCGGGGAGCTGTTTTTT.

This sequence joins TRBV5-4 and TRBJ1-6; 8 bases agree with TRBD1. With V trimmed by 4 bases and J by 9 bases, 9 bases remained unmatched. Germline CDR1 SGHNT, CDR2 YYREEE (reference sequence). There are 15 residues in the CDR3. CDR3 region: CASSPFQGAGSPLHF. The CDR3 DNA reads as TGTGCCAGCAGCCCATTCCAGGGGGCCGGTTCACCCCTCCACTTT.

A single count supports this clone. This chain links TRBV30 with TRBJ1-2, with 7 positions matching TRBD1. CDR3 size: 13 residues. CDR1 is GTSNPN, CDR2 SVGIG, per germline (reference sequence). V lost 4 bases and J lost 3; bases outside the gene matches: 5. The CDR3 DNA reads as TGTGCCTGGAAAACGGGGACAGACTATGGCTACACCTTC. It encodes CAWKTGTDYGYTF.

This rearrangement joins TRBV7-3 to TRBJ2-7, with 9 bases that match TRBD1. The CDR3 contains 13 residues. Germline V lookup: CDR1 SGHTA, CDR2 FQGTGA. CDR3 residues: CASSITGGREQYV. CDR3 in DNA: TGTGCCAGCAGCATAACAGGGGGCCGCGAGCAGTACGTC.

This clone has only a few counts. Other DNA sequences from this sample encode an identical CDR3 as well. The chain joins TRBV4-3 to TRBJ2-6; D is undetermined. Per germline, CDR1 LGHNA and CDR2 YSLEER. CDR3 length equals 16 residues. Trimming took off 0 bases at V and 0 bases at J, with 6 bases between the two ends. CDR3 in amino acids: CASSQDRGSGANVLTF. The CDR3, as DNA: TGCGCCAGCAGCCAAGACCGAGGCTCTGGGGCCAACGTCCTGACTTTC.

The gene calls are TRBV7-3 and TRBJ2-3; tentatively, D is TRBD1 (6 bases). CDR3 size: 12 residues. Germline V gives CDR1 SGHTA, CDR2 FQGTGA. V was clipped by 0 bases and J by 9 bases, with 7 bases between them. CDR3 amino acids: CASSLTGATQYF. The CDR3 nucleotides read TGTGCCAGCAGCTTAACGGGGGCAACGCAGTATTTT. Looking up the rest from reference TRBV7-3 and TRBJ2-3 gives the full variable domain: GAGVSQTPSNKVTEKGKYVELRCDPISGHTALYWYRQSLGQGPEFLIYFQGTGAADDSGLPNDRFFAVRPEGSVSTLKIQRTERGDSAVYLCASSLTGATQYFGPGTRLTVL.

This chain uses TRBV5-6 with TRBJ1-2, with D uncertain. Germline V gives CDR1 SGHDT, CDR2 YYEEEE. Trimming stripped 3 bases from V and 7 bases from J, with 10 bases between. The CDR3 is 12 amino acids. CDR3 bases: TGTGCCAGCAGCTCCTATGTCGGTGGCTACACCTTC. This encodes CASSSYVGGYTF. Variable domain in full (rest from reference TRBV5-6 and TRBJ1-2): DAGVTQSPTHLIKTRGQQVTLRCSPKSGHDTVSWYQQALGQGPQFIFQYYEEEERQRGNFPDRFSGHQFPNYSSELNVNALLLGDSALYLCASSSYVGGYTFGSGTRLTVV.

This sequence joins TRBV27 and TRBJ1-4; possible D gene TRBD1, 6 bases. CDR3 length equals 14 residues. V lost 8 bases and J 7 bases, leaving 17 bases between the germline ends. CDR1 and CDR2 from the germline V gene are MNHEY and SMNVEV (reference sequence). In DNA form, the CDR3 reads TGTGCCAGCTCCCCACAGGGTTCTCGTGAAAAACTGTTTTTT. Its translation is CASSPQGSREKLFF.

The sample holds one count of this clone. V usage is TRBV20-1 and J usage is TRBJ1-1, with no clear D. The CDR3 contains 11 residues. The V end was cut by 3 bases, the J end by 5 bases, with 7 bases between. Per germline, CDR1 DFQATT and CDR2 SNEGSKA (reference sequence). In DNA form, the CDR3 reads TGCAGTGCTAGTCCTATTACTGAAGCTTTCTTT. Translated: CSASPITEAFF.

V gene TRBV12-3 or TRBV12-4 combines with J gene TRBJ2-2; no clear D. The CDR3 length is 13 residues. The V gene lost 3 bases and the J gene lost 5 bases, with 7 bases spanning the gap. The CDR3 protein is CASSLVGTGELFF. The CDR3 region has the DNA TGTGCCAGCAGTTTGGTCGGGACCGGGGAGCTGTTTTTT.

This clone was detected once. This chain connects TRBV6-8 to TRBJ2-7; 11 bases match TRBD1. Germline assignment: CDR1 MNHGY and CDR2 SAAAGT. The CDR3 has 15 amino acids. V lost 2 bases and J lost 6; bases outside the gene matches: 6. For the CDR3, the DNA is TGTGCCAGCAGTTACCGGGACAGGGGGGCTGGCGAGCAGTACTTC. Its translation: CASSYRDRGAGEQYF.

The chain recombines TRBV5-8 with TRBJ2-1, with TRBD1 matching 7 bases. The CDR3 length is 15 residues. CDR1 is SGHTS, CDR2 YDEGEE, per germline. Unmatched junction bases numbered 6, after V lost 3 bases and J lost 3 bases. The CDR3 loop is CASSSRQGGYNEQFF. CDR3 nucleotide sequence: TGTGCCAGCAGCTCTAGACAGGGTGGCTACAATGAGCAGTTCTTC.

The rearrangement joins TRBV6-6 to TRBJ2-5, with D maybe TRBD1 (6 bases). V was cut by 2 bases and J by 2 bases, with 12 bases left in between. The CDR3 spans 15 residues. The germline CDR1 and CDR2 sequences are MNHNY and SVGAGI (reference sequence). CDR3 in amino acids: CASSYRDRTQETQYF. CDR3 nucleotides: TGTGCCAGCAGTTACCGAGACAGGACTCAAGAGACCCAGTACTTC.

The J gene is TRBJ1-2, the V gene TRBV24-1, with D possibly TRBD1 on 5 matching bases. Germline V CDR1 and CDR2: KGHDR, SFDVKD. CDR3 size: 15 residues. The V end was cut by 3 bases, the J end by 1 base, with 11 bases between. CDR3 nucleotides: TGTGCCACCAGTGATCCGACCGACAGTAACTATGGCTACACCTTC. Its protein product is CATSDPTDSNYGYTF.

This clone was seen a few times. The chain links TRBV5-1 to TRBJ2-3; D is perhaps TRBD2 (5 bases). Between the trimmed V and J ends, which lost 3 bases and 9 bases, there was a span of 11 bases. The CDR3 length is 12 residues. Germline-derived CDR1 and CDR2 are SGHRS and YFSETQ. The CDR3 spells CASSWQDSTQYF. The CDR3 DNA reads TGCGCCAGCAGCTGGCAGGACTCGACGCAGTATTTT.

This clone was found once. One junction end does not reproduce the germline sequence, and a read error may be involved. The chain employs TRBV7-7 and TRBJ2-1; a weak D match, TRBD2 (6 bases). The CDR3 extends over 15 amino acids. Germline CDR1 and CDR2: SSHAT and FNYEAQ (reference sequence). The CDR3 sequence: CASSFRLVSSHEQFF. The CDR3 nucleotides are TGTGCTAGCAGCTTCCGACTAGTGAGTTCCCATGAGCAGTTCTTC.